These 30 T cell receptor beta chains were all obtained from the same sample, sequenced in a study of CD8 T cells in Susac syndrome. With random hexamers, reverse transcription was performed on roughly 0.5 to 1 ug of RNA. From the immunoSEQ multiplex PCR reads, TCRdb called clonotypes with MiXCR, one entry per CDR3 protein. Found here are more than 55,000 distinct CDR3 sequences, roughly 95% of them singletons; the top ten hold 0.095% to 0.13%. Sequencing was performed on CD4+ T cells from PBMCs. These receptors all come from a human donor with multiple sclerosis.

The chain carries TRBV10-3 and TRBJ2-7, with 8 positions matching TRBD1. With 6 bases clipped from V and 5 bases from J, the junction kept 9 bases outside the gene matches. The CDR3 loop spans 14 amino acids. The germline gives CDR1 ENHRY, CDR2 SYGVKD. The CDR3 reads CAIRGDRGADEQYF. The CDR3 DNA sequence: TGTGCCATCAGGGGAGACAGGGGAGCCGACGAGCAGTACTTC.

The rearrangement joins TRBV6-6 to TRBJ1-5; possible D gene TRBD1, 5 bases. This CDR3 contains 15 residues. Germline CDR1 is MNHNY and CDR2 is SVGAGI (reference sequence). The V end was cut by 0 bases, the J end by 4 bases, with 10 bases between. CDR3 DNA: TGTGCCAGCAGTTACTCGAGAGGGGAGAATCAGCCCCAGCATTTT. Its protein is CASSYSRGENQPQHF.

This chain joins TRBV20-1 and TRBJ1-6; D uncertain. The germline V and J ends were trimmed by 1 base and 10 bases, with 14 bases remaining between them. CDR3 length equals 14 residues. CDR1 and CDR2 (germline): DFQATT, SNEGSKA (reference sequence). The DNA for the CDR3 is TGCAGTGCTAGAGGGGGAGGCTTAGGCTCACCCCTCCACTTT. Residues: CSARGGGLGSPLHF.

The chain carries TRBV5-1 and TRBJ2-6; D may be TRBD2 (5 bases). Germline assignment: CDR1 SGHRS and CDR2 YFSETQ. The V end lost 4 bases, the J end lost 8 bases, and 10 bases lay between the germline ends. The length of the CDR3 is 13 residues. The DNA for the CDR3 is TGCGCCAGCAGCCTAGCCGGGCCCAACGTCCTGACTTTC. It encodes CASSLAGPNVLTF.

V and J are TRBV3-1 and TRBJ2-7, with D possibly matching TRBD2 (5 bases). V was cut by 2 bases and J by 0 bases, with 8 bases left in between. CDR1 is LGHDT and CDR2 is YNNKEL in the germline V gene (reference sequence). The CDR3 is 14 amino acids. CDR3 region: CASSQRGTSYEQYF. The CDR3 DNA sequence: TGTGCCAGCAGCCAACGGGGAACCTCCTACGAGCAGTACTTC.

The chain combines TRBV5-1 with TRBJ1-5; D not certain. CDR3 length: 13 residues. Trimming stripped 1 base from V and 3 bases from J, with 5 bases between. From germline, CDR1 is SGHRS and CDR2 YFSETQ. The CDR3 nucleotides are TGCGCCAGCAGCTTGTCATACAATCAGCCCCAGCATTTT. Protein: CASSLSYNQPQHF.

The chain employs TRBV24-1 and TRBJ1-5; 8 bases line up with TRBD1. V gave up 3 bases and J gave up 2 bases; unmatched junction bases: 5. The CDR3 consists of 16 residues. Germline CDR1 reads KGHDR; CDR2 reads SFDVKD. The CDR3 here is CATSDRQGIRNQPQHF. In nucleotides, the CDR3 is TGTGCCACCAGTGATAGACAGGGGATTCGCAATCAGCCCCAGCATTTT.

In its sample, this clonotype was seen once. J is TRBJ1-1 and V is TRBV29-1; 8 bases line up with TRBD1. This CDR3 comprises 13 residues. Trimming at V came to 6 bases and at J to 1 base, leaving 4 bases not matched to a gene. Germline V lookup: CDR1 SQVTM, CDR2 ANQGSEA. The CDR3 DNA follows: TGCAGCGTCCCCAGGGGGCGGAACACTGAAGCTTTCTTT. It encodes CSVPRGRNTEAFF.

The V call is TRBV29-1, the J call TRBJ2-7; D perhaps matches TRBD1 (5 bases). V lost 5 bases to trimming and J lost 0 bases, with 8 bases between them. This CDR3 is 12 amino acids long. Germline assignment: CDR1 SQVTM and CDR2 ANQGSEA. This CDR3 is CSVKQASYEQYF. In nucleotides, the CDR3 is TGCAGCGTTAAACAGGCCTCCTACGAGCAGTACTTC.

The rearrangement uses TRBV3-1 and TRBJ2-5; 12 bases are a match to TRBD2. The CDR3 runs to 13 residues. Trimming took 8 bases from V and 5 from J; bases not matched to a gene: 3. CDR1 LGHDT and CDR2 YNNKEL come from the germline V gene (reference sequence). This CDR3 reads CASHGLAGETQYF. Here the CDR3 DNA reads TGTGCCAGCCACGGACTAGCGGGGGAGACCCAGTACTTC.

The chain joins TRBV7-6 to TRBJ2-1, with 7 nucleotides matching TRBD1. The length of the CDR3 is 19 residues. With 3 bases clipped from V and 0 bases from J, the junction kept 14 bases outside the gene matches. The germline V gene has CDR1 SGHVS and CDR2 FNYEAQ. In DNA form, the CDR3 reads TGTGCCAGCAGCTTGACAGGGTCCAGGGGACCTTCCTCCTACAATGAGCAGTTCTTC. Translation gives CASSLTGSRGPSSYNEQFF.

This clonotype was counted once. Here the CDR3 DNA reads TGTGCCAGCAGCCCACGAAAGGCAATGGGCTACACCTTC. Amino acids: CASSPRKAMGYTF. This rearrangement joins TRBV3-1 to TRBJ1-2; D is unclear. V was pared by 4 bases and J by 8 bases, with 14 bases between. CDR3 length: 13 residues. CDR1 is LGHDT, CDR2 YNNKEL, per germline (reference sequence).

The chain links TRBV11-1 to TRBJ1-1, with TRBD1 matching over 9 bases. This CDR3 region has 13 residues. J lost 8 bases, V lost 6 bases, and 7 bases had no gene match. Germline CDR1 and CDR2: SGHAT and FQDESV (reference sequence). The CDR3 DNA reads TGTGCCAGCAGTGAGGACAGGGGTACAGAAGCTTTCTTT. This translates into CASSEDRGTEAFF.

This CDR3 reads CAWTGNSGNTIYF. CDR3 DNA: TGTGCCTGGACAGGGAACTCTGGAAACACCATATATTTT. The V call is TRBV30, the J call TRBJ1-3; possible D gene TRBD1, 5 bases. Between the trimmed V and J ends, which lost 4 bases and 0 bases, there was a span of 7 bases. Germline V gene lookup returns CDR1 GTSNPN and CDR2 SVGIG (reference sequence). CDR3 length: 13 amino acids.

The V call is TRBV5-1, the J call TRBJ2-7; D is ambiguous. The germline V gene has CDR1 SGHRS and CDR2 YFSETQ. The CDR3 sequence is 12 residues long. Trimming pared 4 bases from V and 9 bases from J, leaving 14 bases between. This chain's CDR3 is CASSPTSGVQYF. The CDR3 DNA follows: TGCGCCAGCAGCCCAACGTCCGGTGTGCAGTACTTC.

The chain has TRBV7-2 and TRBJ2-7; D is possibly TRBD2 (6 bases). Germline V gene lookup returns CDR1 SGHTA and CDR2 FQGNSA. The ends were cut back, 3 bases at V and 7 bases at J, with 13 bases in the middle. This CDR3 is 13 amino acids long. The CDR3 region is CASSLASVGEQYF. The CDR3, as DNA: TGTGCCAGCAGCTTGGCTAGCGTCGGTGAGCAGTACTTC.

The chain uses TRBV3-1 and TRBJ2-3; 12 bases map to TRBD2. The germline V gene encodes CDR1 LGHDT and CDR2 YNNKEL (reference sequence). The J segment lost 1 base and the V segment lost 5 bases, leaving 4 bases of the junction unmatched. This CDR3 is built from 16 residues. CDR3 residues: CASSYRTSGGTDTQYF. The CDR3 DNA reads TGTGCCAGCAGCTACCGGACTAGCGGGGGCACAGATACGCAGTATTTT.

The chain employs TRBV3-1 and TRBJ2-1, with a possible D match to TRBD1 (5 bases). The ends were cut back, 3 bases at V and 12 bases at J, with 21 bases in the middle. The V gene's germline CDR1 is LGHDT and CDR2 YNNKEL (reference sequence). The CDR3 contains 15 residues. CDR3 loop: CASSHIHITGAVQFF. CDR3 DNA: TGTGCCAGCAGCCACATTCATATAACTGGGGCGGTGCAGTTCTTC.

CDR3 in amino acids: CASSPEAVSYEQYF. In DNA form, the CDR3 reads TGTGCCAGCAGCCCCGAGGCAGTCTCCTACGAGCAGTACTTC. J is TRBJ2-7 and V is TRBV3-1, with D uncertain. The CDR3 is 14 residues long. Per the germline V gene, CDR1 is LGHDT and CDR2 is YNNKEL (reference sequence). Trimming left V 4 bases short and J 0 bases short, with 10 bases between.

The rearrangement links TRBV11-3 to TRBJ2-7; D is uncertain. Per the germline V gene, CDR1 is SGHNT and CDR2 is YENEEA. The CDR3 runs 16 residues. V gave up 4 bases and J gave up 0 bases, with 16 bases separating them. CDR3 residues: CASSSSFSGFSYEQYF. The DNA for the CDR3 is TGTGCCAGCAGCTCAAGCTTTTCCGGGTTCTCCTACGAGCAGTACTTC.

V gene TRBV2 combines with J gene TRBJ2-7, with D perhaps TRBD1 (5 bases). Germline values: CDR1 SNHLY, CDR2 FYNNEI. The CDR3 is 13 amino acids. The V end lost 7 bases, the J end lost 1 base, and 11 bases lay between the germline ends. The CDR3 here is CASIYPGSYEQYF. The CDR3 DNA reads TGTGCCAGCATATATCCAGGGTCCTACGAGCAGTACTTC.

This clonotype was found once. The V and J genes are TRBV6-5 and TRBJ2-5; D call uncertain. Deletions cut 6 bases from V and 5 bases from J, with 19 bases between. The CDR3 sequence is 15 residues long. Germline V gives CDR1 MNHEY, CDR2 SVGAGI. The CDR3 sequence: CASRSPALLGETQYF. DNA of the CDR3: TGTGCCAGCAGATCTCCGGCTCTTCTGGGTGAGACCCAGTACTTC.

The V and J genes are TRBV6-2 or TRBV6-3 and TRBJ2-1, with TRBD1 as a possible D gene (5 bases). CDR3 length: 12 amino acids. V was pared by 5 bases and J by 7 bases, with 9 bases between. Looked up from germline, CDR1 is MNHEY and CDR2 is SVGEGT. CDR3 nucleotide sequence: TGTGCCAGCAGTCGACAGAGAAATGAGCAGTTCTTC. This encodes CASSRQRNEQFF.

The J gene is TRBJ2-3, the V gene TRBV12-3 or TRBV12-4; possibly TRBD1 for D (6 bases). The CDR3 length is 13 residues. V was clipped by 5 bases and J by 6 bases, with 12 bases between them. The CDR3 sequence is CASSLGQTDTQYF. The CDR3 region has the DNA TGTGCCAGCAGTCTAGGACAGACCGATACGCAGTATTTT.

CDR3 in DNA: TGCGCCAGCAGCCTCCAGGGGGACTACAATGCAGATACGCAGTATTTT. It codes for CASSLQGDYNADTQYF. This chain uses TRBV4-1 with TRBJ2-3, with D tentatively TRBD1 or TRBD2 (7 bases each). Germline values: CDR1 MGHRA, CDR2 YSYEKL. The V end was cut by 4 bases, the J end by 4 bases, with 18 bases between. This CDR3 region has 16 residues.

This clonotype appeared a few times. The chain employs TRBV11-1 and TRBJ2-2, with TRBD2 matching 7 bases. There are 15 residues in the CDR3. Germline CDR1 is SGHAT and CDR2 is FQDESV (reference sequence). The junction had 5 bases not matched to a gene; V was cut back by 3 bases and J by 4 bases. This CDR3 is CASSFGASGTGELFF. The CDR3 region has the DNA TGTGCCAGCAGCTTTGGGGCTAGCGGCACCGGGGAGCTGTTTTTT.

J is TRBJ1-5 and V is TRBV18; no reliable D call. There are 12 residues in the CDR3. V lost 3 bases to trimming and J lost 6 bases, with 6 bases between them. Germline values: CDR1 KGHSH, CDR2 LQKENI. CDR3 sequence reads: CASSPVGQPQHF. In DNA, the CDR3 is TGTGCCAGCTCACCCGTGGGTCAGCCCCAGCATTTT.

The chain combines TRBV29-1 with TRBJ1-2; TRBD1 matches 7 bases. The germline gives CDR1 SQVTM, CDR2 ANQGSEA. This CDR3 is 12 amino acids long. J was trimmed by 7 bases and V by 4 bases; bases with no gene match: 6. CDR3 loop: CSVGTGVPGYTF. The CDR3 DNA is TGCAGCGTTGGCACAGGGGTCCCTGGCTACACCTTC.

The chain is built from TRBV7-9 and TRBJ2-3; weak D call: TRBD2 (6 bases). The germline V and J ends were trimmed by 1 base and 2 bases, with 13 bases remaining between them. The CDR3 has 16 residues. CDR1 is SEHNR, CDR2 FQNEAQ, per germline (reference sequence). The CDR3 bases are TGTGCCAGCAGCTTAGGGACTACACCCTTCACAGATACGCAGTATTTT. This translates into CASSLGTTPFTDTQYF.

The chain is built from TRBV5-4 and TRBJ2-3, with D unclear. CDR3 length: 12 residues. V dropped 2 bases and J dropped 4 bases, with 5 bases sitting between them. In germline, CDR1 is SGHNT, CDR2 YYREEE (reference sequence). CDR3 sequence: CASSFVADTQYF. The CDR3 region has the DNA TGTGCCAGCAGCTTTGTAGCAGATACGCAGTATTTT.